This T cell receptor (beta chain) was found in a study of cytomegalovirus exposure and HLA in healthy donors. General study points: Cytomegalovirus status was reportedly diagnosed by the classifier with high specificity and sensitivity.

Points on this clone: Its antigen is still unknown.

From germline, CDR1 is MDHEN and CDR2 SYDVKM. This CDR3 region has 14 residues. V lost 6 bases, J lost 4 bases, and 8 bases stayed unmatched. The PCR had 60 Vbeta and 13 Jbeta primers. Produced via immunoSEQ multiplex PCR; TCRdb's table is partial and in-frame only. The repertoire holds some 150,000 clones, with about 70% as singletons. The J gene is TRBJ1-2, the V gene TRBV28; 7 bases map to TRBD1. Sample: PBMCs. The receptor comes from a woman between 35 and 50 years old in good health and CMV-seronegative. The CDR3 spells CASSLQGVGYGYTF. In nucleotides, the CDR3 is TGTGCCAGCAGCCTCCAGGGGGTTGGCTATGGCTACACCTTC.